One T cell receptor (beta chain) is described in this entry. Its antigen is undetermined. Sorted-subset replicate PCRs used 200 ng DNA, some 33,000 T cell genomes. Some clones are missing from TCRdb's copy, which holds only in-frame ones; the method was immunoSEQ multiplex PCR. The sample shows over a million clones, roughly 96% of them seen only once. This sample was taken from a study of shared clonotypes between healthy human individuals. About the study: Per donor, CD8 memory used one plate, CD8 naive used two, CD4 memory used three and CD4 naive used three. Findings and limits, study-wide: Shared across a handful of donors were around 5% of the naive CD4 clonotypes.

V gave up 6 bases and J gave up 1 base, with 5 bases separating them. The CDR3 is made up of 11 amino acids. Germline V gene sequence: CDR1 SGHRS, CDR2 YFSETQ. This receptor was obtained from a man aged 25-45 years in good health. The gene calls are TRBV5-1 and TRBJ2-7; D remains ambiguous. The material sequenced was naive CD4+ T cells sorted from blood. Subset of the sample: CD45RA+ positively selected. CDR3 in DNA: TGCGCCAGCAAGAGTTCCTACGAGCAGTACTTC. Its protein is CASKSSYEQYF.